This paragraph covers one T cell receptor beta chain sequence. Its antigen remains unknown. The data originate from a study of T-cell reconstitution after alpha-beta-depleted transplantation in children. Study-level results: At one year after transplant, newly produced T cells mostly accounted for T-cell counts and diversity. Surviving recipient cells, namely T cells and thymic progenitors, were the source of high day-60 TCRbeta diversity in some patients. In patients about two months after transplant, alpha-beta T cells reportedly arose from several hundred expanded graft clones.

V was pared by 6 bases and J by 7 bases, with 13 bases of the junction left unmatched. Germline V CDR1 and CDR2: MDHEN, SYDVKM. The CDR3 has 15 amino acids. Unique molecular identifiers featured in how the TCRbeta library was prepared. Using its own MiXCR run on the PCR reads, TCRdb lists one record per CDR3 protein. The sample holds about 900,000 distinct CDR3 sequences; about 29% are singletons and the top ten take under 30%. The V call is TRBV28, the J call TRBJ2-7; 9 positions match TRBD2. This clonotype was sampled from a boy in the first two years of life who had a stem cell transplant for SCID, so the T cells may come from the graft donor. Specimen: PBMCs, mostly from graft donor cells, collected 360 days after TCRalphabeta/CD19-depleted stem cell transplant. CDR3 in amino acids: CASSPLAGEEEEQYF. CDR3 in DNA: TGTGCCAGCAGCCCCTTAGCGGGGGAGGAGGAGGAGCAGTACTTC.